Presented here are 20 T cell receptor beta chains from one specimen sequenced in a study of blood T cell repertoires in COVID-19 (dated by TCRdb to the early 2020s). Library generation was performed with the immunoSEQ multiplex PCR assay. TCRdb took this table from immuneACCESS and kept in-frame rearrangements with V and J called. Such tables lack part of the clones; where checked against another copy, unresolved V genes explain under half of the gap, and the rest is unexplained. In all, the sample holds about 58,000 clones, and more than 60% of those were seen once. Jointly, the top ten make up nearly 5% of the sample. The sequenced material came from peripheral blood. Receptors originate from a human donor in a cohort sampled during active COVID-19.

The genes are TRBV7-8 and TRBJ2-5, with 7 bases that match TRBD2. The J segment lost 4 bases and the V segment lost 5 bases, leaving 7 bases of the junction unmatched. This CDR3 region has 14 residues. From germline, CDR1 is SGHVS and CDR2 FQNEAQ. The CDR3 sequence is CASSTSPSGETQYF. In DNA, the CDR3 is TGTGCCAGCAGCACCTCACCTAGCGGAGAGACCCAGTACTTC.

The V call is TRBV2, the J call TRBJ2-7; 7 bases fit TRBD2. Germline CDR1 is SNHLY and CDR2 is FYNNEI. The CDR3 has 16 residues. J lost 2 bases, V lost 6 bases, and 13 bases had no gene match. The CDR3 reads CASSGGLVGLTYEQYF. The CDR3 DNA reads TGTGCCAGCAGCGGTGGACTAGTGGGACTAACCTACGAGCAGTACTTC.

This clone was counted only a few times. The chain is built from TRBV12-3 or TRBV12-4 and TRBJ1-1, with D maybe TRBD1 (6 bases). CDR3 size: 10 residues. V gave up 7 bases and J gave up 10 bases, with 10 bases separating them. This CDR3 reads CASKGQRAFF. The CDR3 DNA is TGTGCCAGCAAAGGACAGAGAGCTTTCTTT.

As DNA, the CDR3 is TGCGCCAGCAGCCAACAGACTAGCGGGGGGGACGAGCAGTACTTC. Its translation: CASSQQTSGGDEQYF. The chain recombines TRBV4-3 with TRBJ2-7; 14 bases match TRBD2. CDR3 size: 15 residues. Germline V gene sequence: CDR1 LGHNA, CDR2 YSLEER. The junction had 2 bases not matched to a gene; V was cut back by 2 bases and J by 5 bases.

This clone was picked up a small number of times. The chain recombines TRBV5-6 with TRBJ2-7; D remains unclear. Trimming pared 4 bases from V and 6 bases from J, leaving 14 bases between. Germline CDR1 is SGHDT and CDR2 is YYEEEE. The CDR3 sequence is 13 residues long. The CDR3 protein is CASSPHRSREQYF. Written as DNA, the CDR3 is TGTGCCAGCAGCCCCCACCGGTCCCGCGAGCAGTACTTC.

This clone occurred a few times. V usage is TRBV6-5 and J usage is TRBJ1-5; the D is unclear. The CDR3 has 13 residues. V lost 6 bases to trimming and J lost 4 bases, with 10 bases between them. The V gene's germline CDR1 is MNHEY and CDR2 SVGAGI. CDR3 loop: CASRHDTNQPQHF. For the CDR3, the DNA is TGTGCCAGCAGGCATGACACAAATCAGCCCCAGCATTTT.

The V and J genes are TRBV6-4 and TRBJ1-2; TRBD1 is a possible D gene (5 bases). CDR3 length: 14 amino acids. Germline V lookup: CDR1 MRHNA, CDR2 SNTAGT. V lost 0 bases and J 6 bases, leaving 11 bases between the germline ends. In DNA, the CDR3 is TGTGCCAGCAGTGACTCACAAGGGGCGGATGGCTACACCTTC. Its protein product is CASSDSQGADGYTF.

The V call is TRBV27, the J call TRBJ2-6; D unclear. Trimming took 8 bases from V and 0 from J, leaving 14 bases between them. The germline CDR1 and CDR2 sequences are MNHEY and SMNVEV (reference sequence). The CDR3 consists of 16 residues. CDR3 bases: TGTGCCAGCGGGCGACCCCCTCACTCTGGGGCCAACGTCCTGACTTTC. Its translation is CASGRPPHSGANVLTF.

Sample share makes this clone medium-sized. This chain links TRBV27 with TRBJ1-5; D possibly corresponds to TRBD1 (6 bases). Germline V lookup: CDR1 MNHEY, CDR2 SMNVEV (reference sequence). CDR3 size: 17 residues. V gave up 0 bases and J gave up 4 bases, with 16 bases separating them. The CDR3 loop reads CASSLSHPRTDNQPQHF. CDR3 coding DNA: TGTGCCAGCAGTTTATCGCACCCCCGGACAGATAATCAGCCCCAGCATTTT.

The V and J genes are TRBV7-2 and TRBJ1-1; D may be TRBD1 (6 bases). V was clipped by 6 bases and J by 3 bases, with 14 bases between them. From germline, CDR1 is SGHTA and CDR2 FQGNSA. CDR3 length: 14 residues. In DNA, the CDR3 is TGTGCCAGCAGGATAGAGGGGGTCTACACTGAAGCTTTCTTT. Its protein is CASRIEGVYTEAFF.

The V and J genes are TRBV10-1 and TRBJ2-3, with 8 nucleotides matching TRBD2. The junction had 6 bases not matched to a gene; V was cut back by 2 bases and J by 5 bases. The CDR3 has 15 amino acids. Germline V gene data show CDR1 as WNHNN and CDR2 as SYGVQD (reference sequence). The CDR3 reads CASSEGSGSGDTQYF. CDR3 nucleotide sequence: TGCGCCAGCAGTGAGGGGAGCGGGAGCGGAGATACGCAGTATTTT.

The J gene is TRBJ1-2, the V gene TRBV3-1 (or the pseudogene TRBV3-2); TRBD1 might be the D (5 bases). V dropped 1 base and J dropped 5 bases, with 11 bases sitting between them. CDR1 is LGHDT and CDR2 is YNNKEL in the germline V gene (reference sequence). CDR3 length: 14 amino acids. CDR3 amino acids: CASSQVRAGYGYTF. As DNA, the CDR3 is TGTGCCAGCAGCCAAGTACGGGCAGGGTATGGCTACACCTTC.

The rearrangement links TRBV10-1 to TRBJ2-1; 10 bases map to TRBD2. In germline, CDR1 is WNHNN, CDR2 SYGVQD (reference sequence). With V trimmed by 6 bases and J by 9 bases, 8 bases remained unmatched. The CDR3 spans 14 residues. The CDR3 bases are TGCGCCAGCAGCCATGGGACTAGCGTTCTTGAGCAGTTCTTC. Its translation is CASSHGTSVLEQFF.

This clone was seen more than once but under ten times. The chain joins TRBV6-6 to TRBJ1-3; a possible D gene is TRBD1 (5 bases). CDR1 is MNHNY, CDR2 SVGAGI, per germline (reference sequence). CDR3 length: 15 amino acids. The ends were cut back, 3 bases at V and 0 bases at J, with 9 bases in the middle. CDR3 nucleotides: TGTGCCAGCAGTTATGGGGCAGTCTCTGGAAACACCATATATTTT. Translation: CASSYGAVSGNTIYF.

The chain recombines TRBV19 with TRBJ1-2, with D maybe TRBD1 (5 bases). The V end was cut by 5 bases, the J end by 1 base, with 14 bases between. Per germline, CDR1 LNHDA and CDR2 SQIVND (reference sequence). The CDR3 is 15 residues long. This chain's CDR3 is CASSRPTELNYGYTF. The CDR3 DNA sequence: TGTGCCAGTAGTCGTCCGACAGAGCTTAACTATGGCTACACCTTC.

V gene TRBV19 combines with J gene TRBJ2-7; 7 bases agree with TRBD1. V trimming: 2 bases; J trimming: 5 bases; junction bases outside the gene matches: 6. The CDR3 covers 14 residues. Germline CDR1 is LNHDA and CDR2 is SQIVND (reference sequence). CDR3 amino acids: CASSITIQGHEQYF. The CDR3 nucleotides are TGTGCCAGTAGTATAACGATACAGGGGCACGAGCAGTACTTC.

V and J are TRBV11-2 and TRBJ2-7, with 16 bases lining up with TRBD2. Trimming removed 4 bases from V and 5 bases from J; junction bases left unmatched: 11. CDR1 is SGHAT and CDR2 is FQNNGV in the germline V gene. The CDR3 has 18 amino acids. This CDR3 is CASSSLQGGLAGGNEQYF. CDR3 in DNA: TGTGCCAGCAGCTCGCTACAGGGGGGACTAGCGGGAGGGAACGAGCAGTACTTC.

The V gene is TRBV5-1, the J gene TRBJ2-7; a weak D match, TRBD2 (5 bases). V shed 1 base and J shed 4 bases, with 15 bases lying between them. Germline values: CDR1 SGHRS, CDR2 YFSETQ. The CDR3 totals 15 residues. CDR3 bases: TGCGCCAGCAGCTTGAATGGGAGCCCTTATTACGAGCAGTACTTC. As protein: CASSLNGSPYYEQYF.

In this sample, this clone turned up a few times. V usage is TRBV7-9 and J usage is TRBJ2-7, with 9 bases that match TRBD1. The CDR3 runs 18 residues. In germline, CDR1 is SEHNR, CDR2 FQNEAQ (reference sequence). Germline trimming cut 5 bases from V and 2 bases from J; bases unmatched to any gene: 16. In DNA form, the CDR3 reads TGTGCCAGCAGCAATCCGCCCGGGACAGGGCGATTAACCTACGAGCAGTACTTC. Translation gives CASSNPPGTGRLTYEQYF. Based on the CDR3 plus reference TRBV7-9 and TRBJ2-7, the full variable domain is DTGVSQNPRHKITKRGQNVTFRCDPISEHNRLYWYRQTLGQGPEFLTYFQNEAQLEKSRLLSDRFSAERPKGSFSTLEIQRTEQGDSAMYLCASSNPPGTGRLTYEQYFGPGTRLTVT.

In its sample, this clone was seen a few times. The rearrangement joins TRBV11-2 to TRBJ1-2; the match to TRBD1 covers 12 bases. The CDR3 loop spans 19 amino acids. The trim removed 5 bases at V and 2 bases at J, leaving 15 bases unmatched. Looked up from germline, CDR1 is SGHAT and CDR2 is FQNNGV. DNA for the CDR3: TGTGCCAGCAGCGCATTAGACCCCGGGACAGGGGGCGCGAACTATGGCTACACCTTC. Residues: CASSALDPGTGGANYGYTF.